This T cell receptor beta chain originates from a study of blood T cell repertoires in COVID-19. Deletions cut 6 bases from V and 0 bases from J, with 8 bases between. Germline assignment: CDR1 MNHEY and CDR2 SVGAGI. This CDR3 comprises 13 residues. As to this clone: The sample has other DNA sequences that encode this CDR3 too.

Sequencing was performed with immunoSEQ multiplex PCR; in TCRdb, only in-frame clones are kept and a portion is missing. The sample shows about 200,000 clones, roughly 80% of them seen only once. This clonotype was obtained from a woman in her 70s with acute or convalescent COVID-19. The V gene is TRBV6-5, the J gene TRBJ1-1; TRBD1 is a possible D gene (5 bases). Input material: peripheral blood. CDR3 DNA: TGTGCCAGCAGGGGACTTTTGAACACTGAAGCTTTCTTT. This gives the protein CASRGLLNTEAFF.